This T cell receptor beta chain was observed in a study of technical replicates of blood from a handful of donors. The germline CDR1 and CDR2 sequences are MDHEN and SYDVKM. CDR3 length: 14 residues. V was clipped by 3 bases and J by 5 bases; unmatched bases: 6. Measured with immunoSEQ multiplex PCR; TCRdb has only the in-frame clones, and not every one. The repertoire consists of more than 95,000 clones, with approximately 95% occurring once and the leading ten covering 0.21%. V gene TRBV28 combines with J gene TRBJ1-2; 7 bases line up with TRBD1. This TCR was recovered from a human donor in good health. Sequencing was carried out using T cells isolated from PBMCs. CDR3 DNA sequence: TGTGCCAGCAGTTTTAGGACAGGACGGTATGGCTACACCTTC. Its translation: CASSFRTGRYGYTF.